This TCR beta chain comes out of a study of T-cell reconstitution after alpha-beta-depleted transplantation in children. Overall study findings and caveats: It was surviving recipient T cells and thymic progenitors that gave some patients high TCRbeta diversity at day 60. Most T-cell counts and diversity one year after the transplant came from T cells that were newly produced.

This clonotype came up once. Its antigen is unknown. TCRbeta library construction was performed incorporating unique molecular identifiers. TCRdb itself ran the PCR reads through MiXCR, one entry per CDR3 protein. This table holds around 800,000 distinct CDR3 sequences, 16% found once. This CDR3 has 17 amino acids. V lost 0 bases to trimming and J lost 7 bases, with 22 bases between them. Germline V lookup: CDR1 MNHEY, CDR2 SVGAGI. The receptor comes from a male patient between 5 and 17 years old who had a stem cell transplant for acute lymphoblastic leukemia, so the T cells may come from the graft donor. Specimen: PBMCs, mostly from graft donor cells, collected 360 days after TCRalphabeta/CD19-depleted stem cell transplant. The V gene is TRBV6-5, the J gene TRBJ2-7; a weak D match, TRBD2 (5 bases). The CDR3 DNA reads as TGTGCCAGCAGTTACTCGAGGAGGAGCGGACCTATATCTGAGCAGTACTTC. Translating gives CASSYSRRSGPISEQYF.